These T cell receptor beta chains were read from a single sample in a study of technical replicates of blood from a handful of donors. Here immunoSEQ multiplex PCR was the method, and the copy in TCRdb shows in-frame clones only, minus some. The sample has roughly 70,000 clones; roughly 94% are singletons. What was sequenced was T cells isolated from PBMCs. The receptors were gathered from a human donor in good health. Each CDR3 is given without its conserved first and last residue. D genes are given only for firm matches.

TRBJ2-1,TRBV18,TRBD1,ASSLGQGGFYNEQF
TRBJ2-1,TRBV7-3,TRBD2,ASSVSSGSLVDEQF
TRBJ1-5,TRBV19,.,ASSFEGGFQPQH
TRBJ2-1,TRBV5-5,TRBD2,ASSNTGGRLAGGNEQF
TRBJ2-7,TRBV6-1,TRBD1,ASSPGTGNPYEQY
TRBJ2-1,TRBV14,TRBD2,ASSPLAASYNEQF
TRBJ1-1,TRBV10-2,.,ASSHTNTEAF
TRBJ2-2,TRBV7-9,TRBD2,ASSPRAGVSGELF
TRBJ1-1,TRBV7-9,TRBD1,ASSYELGTAEAF
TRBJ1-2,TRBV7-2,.,ASSLPGYGYT
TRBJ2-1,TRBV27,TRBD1,ASSPNPGGDLFSGKYNEQF
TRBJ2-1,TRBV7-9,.,ASSPAPAGRSFNEQF
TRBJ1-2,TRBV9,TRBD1,ASSGQGSAYGYT
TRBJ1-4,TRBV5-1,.,ASSLGQDEKLF
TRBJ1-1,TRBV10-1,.,ASSPDSLNTEAF
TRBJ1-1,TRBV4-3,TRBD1,ASSQAQGMNTEAF
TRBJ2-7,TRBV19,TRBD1,ASSSGTGGYEQY
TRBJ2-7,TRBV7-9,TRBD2,ASSPSGHYEQY
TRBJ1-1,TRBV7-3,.,ASSSTQGLNTEAF
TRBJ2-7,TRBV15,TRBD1,ATNKQGADEQY
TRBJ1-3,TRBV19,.,ASSIEGAHGNTIY
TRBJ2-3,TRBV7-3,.,ASSPRGSGTDTQY
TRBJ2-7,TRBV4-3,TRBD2,ASSKGLAGTPYEQY
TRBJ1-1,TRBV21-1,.,ASSPRGLTEAF
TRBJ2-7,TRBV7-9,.,ASSLGLEQY
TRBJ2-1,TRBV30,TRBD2,AWSVSLGLAGYPNEQF
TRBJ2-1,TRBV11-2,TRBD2,ASKSLAGGLDEQF
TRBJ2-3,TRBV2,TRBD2,ASSELGLAGGIDTQY
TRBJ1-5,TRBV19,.,ASSIDSQNQPQH
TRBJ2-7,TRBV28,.,ASRPSTGFTYEQY
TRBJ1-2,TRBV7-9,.,ASSFGTSYGYT
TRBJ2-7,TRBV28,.,ASSPFYMGGSYEQY
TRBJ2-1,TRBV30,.,AWSRSFTGSEQF
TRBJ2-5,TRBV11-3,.,ASSLDPATSFQETQY
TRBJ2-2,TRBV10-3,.,AISDRVNTGELF